This T cell receptor (beta chain) was retrieved from a study of T-cell memory formation after mild COVID-19. Study at large: The two donors had largely donor-specific TCR clusters. Study outcomes and limitations: The second-wave clones peaking on day 37 were not confirmed as SARS-CoV-2-specific. Mostly located in CM and EM were contracting CD4+ clones, with contracting CD8+ clones located in EMRA.

Germline V CDR1 and CDR2: MNHEY, SVGEGT. V dropped 5 bases and J dropped 4 bases, with 17 bases sitting between them. This CDR3 has 15 residues. Employing constant-segment primers, 5'RACE generated TCR alpha and TCR beta cDNA libraries bearing sample barcodes and UMIs. One entry per CDR3 protein, called by TCRdb with MiXCR from the 5' RACE reads. The table has 150,000 to 200,000 distinct CDR3 sequences, 9.5% to 13% seen once. This clonotype was observed a few times. Its target is not known. The chain joins TRBV6-2 or TRBV6-3 to TRBJ1-1; D may be TRBD1 (5 bases). The clonotype comes from a man younger than 35 who had mild COVID-19 (a few samples of this study predate the infection). Cell type and time point are not known. The sample taken for sequencing was PBMCs or a T cell subset sorted from them (not recorded which). The CDR3 here is CASSPLAGSGTEAFF. CDR3 nucleotide sequence: TGTGCCAGCAGTCCCTTGGCAGGGAGTGGCACTGAAGCTTTCTTT.